The source of this T cell receptor (beta chain) is a study of blood T cell repertoires in COVID-19. The protocol was immunoSEQ multiplex PCR, while the TCRdb copy is restricted to in-frame clones and leaves out a portion. The repertoire holds about 42,000 clones, about 85% seen once, with roughly an eighth in the top ten. Sequences were obtained from peripheral blood. The clonotype was recovered from a woman in her sixties or seventies in a cohort sampled during active COVID-19.

CDR3 nucleotide sequence: TGTGCCAGCAGTTACTCGGTTAGCGGACCTTACGAGCAGTACTTC. Translated, it gives CASSYSVSGPYEQYF. The rearrangement links TRBV6-5 to TRBJ2-7, with D possibly being TRBD2 (6 bases). CDR1 MNHEY and CDR2 SVGAGI come from the germline V gene. This CDR3 is 15 amino acids long. V lost 0 bases and J 4 bases, leaving 13 bases between the germline ends.